The present TCR beta chain was sequenced within a study of neurological immune-mediated disorders (dated by TCRdb to between 2018 and 2020). In terms of the full investigation: Peripheral blood TCR-beta repertoires from patients with HTLV-I-associated myelopathy (HAM/TSP), patients with multiple sclerosis, and healthy controls were compared in the study using UMI-based sequencing. Of the 68 subjects in the cohort, some 14 were HAM/TSP patients, roughly 35 were multiple sclerosis patients, and roughly 20 were healthy controls. Longitudinal samples, technical triplicates and paired sorted CD4+ and CD8+ T-cell subsets, alongside PBMC samples, were included among the roughly 100 TCR-beta libraries. Paper-wide results and their limitations: TCR clonal expansion was greatest in HAM/TSP patients and smallest in MS patients, who ranked below even healthy controls. No identical CDR3 amino acid sequences were shared among expanded clones across subjects, suggesting private TCR-beta repertoires in all groups.

Spanning cysteine to phenylalanine, the CDR3 consists of 13 amino acids. The CDR3 DNA has 39 bases and is translated from base 1. CDR1 and CDR2 were assigned from the germline V gene as SGDLS and YYNGEE. Trimming costs V 4 bases and J 5 bases, and their ends lie 13 bases apart. Blood bank volunteers in Maryland, USA served as the healthy controls. Libraries from unsorted PBMCs were made from 2 million PBMCs kept in RNAlater at -80 degrees C until RNA extraction. Peripheral blood underwent Ficoll-Hypaque density gradient centrifugation to isolate PBMCs, which were then cryopreserved in liquid nitrogen. To synthesize cDNA, template-switch 5'RACE was performed with a primer carrying a 10-nucleotide random unique molecular identifier so that each TCR transcript was tagged. Over 180 million TCR-beta sequences, covering 15-18 subjects, were produced in each sequencing run. The RNeasy kit was used for extraction of total RNA. Using the KAPA Real-time Library Amplification kit, TCR-beta VDJ regions were amplified with primers for the TCR constant region and the 5'RACE anchor. A first PCR added sample indexes and Illumina adaptors, and a second PCR then raised library yield. After purification with Ampure beads, the TCR product of roughly 650 bp was size-selected on a 2% E-gel SizeSelection system. Before pooling, library quality was assessed on a Bioanalyzer, concentration was determined with Qubit, and library quantification was performed with the Kapa Library Quantification kit. Libraries were sequenced paired-end 2 x 150 bp on an Illumina HiSeq 2500. To increase sequence diversity, about 25-31% phiX was spiked into each library pool. The authors' analysis ran thus. Quality-filtered reads were processed with the UMI-based MiGEC pipeline, and over 85% of raw TCR sequences were removed by the MiGEC pipeline during error correction. IMGT germline references were used for aligning VDJ genes, and each clonotype was defined as a unique CDR3 amino acid sequence together with its V-J genes. Clonal expansion, Shannon diversity, and CDR3 relatedness (CalcPairwiseDistances, ClusterSamples) were evaluated with VDJtools, and phylogenetic trees were built with CLCbio workbench. Expanded clones were defined as having at least 8 unique UMIs, based on coefficient-of-variation modelling across technical triplicates. TCRdb reprocessed the public reads (quality trimming at Q25 with fastp, clone calling with MiXCR) and kept in-frame beta chains. All rows with the same CDR3 protein become a single entry with the most common DNA and genes. The V and J calls come from TCRdb's annotation, not from the publication. The sample records around 83,000 distinct CDR3 sequences, around 14% of which are singletons. The leading ten clones occupy more than 6% of the sample.

This clonotype was recorded many times. Its antigen is not yet known. Nothing much larger sits one base from this clone, and base qualities are not available. The sequence was collected from a woman in her 50s in good health. Sequenced: PBMCs. The chain uses TRBV9 and TRBJ2-7; the D gene cannot be resolved reliably. The DNA is TGTGCCAGCAGCTCCCCCGGTTTGGACGAGCAGTACTTC. Its translation is CASSSPGLDEQYF.